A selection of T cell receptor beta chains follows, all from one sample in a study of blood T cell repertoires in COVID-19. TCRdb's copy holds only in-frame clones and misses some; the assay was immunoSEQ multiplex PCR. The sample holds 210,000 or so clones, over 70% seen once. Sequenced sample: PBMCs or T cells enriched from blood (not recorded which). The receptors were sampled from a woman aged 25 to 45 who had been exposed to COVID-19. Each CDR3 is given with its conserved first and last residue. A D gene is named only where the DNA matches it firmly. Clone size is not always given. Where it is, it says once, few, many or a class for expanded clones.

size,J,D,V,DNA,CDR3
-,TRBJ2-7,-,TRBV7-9,TGTGCCAGCAGCTTAGGGGCAGGGGGGAGGAACGAGCAGTACTTC,CASSLGAGGRNEQYF
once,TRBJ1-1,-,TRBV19,TGTGCCAGTAGTATAGTTACCACGGCAGGGATGAACACTGAAGCTTTCTTT,CASSIVTTAGMNTEAFF
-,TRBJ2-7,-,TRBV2,TGTGCCAGCAGTGGAGGAAGCGGTCTATACGAGCAGTACTTC,CASSGGSGLYEQYF
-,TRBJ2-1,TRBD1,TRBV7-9,TGTGCCAGCAGGCCGGAAGGGGGCGTATACAATGAGCAGTTCTTC,CASRPEGGVYNEQFF
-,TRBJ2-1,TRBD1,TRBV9,TGTGCCAGCAGCGTAGGTCAGGGGGTTGAGTACAATGAGCAGTTCTTC,CASSVGQGVEYNEQFF
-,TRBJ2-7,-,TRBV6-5,TGTGCCAGCAGAAGAGGCTCCGAGCAGTACTTC,CASRRGSEQYF
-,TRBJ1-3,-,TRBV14,TGTGCCAGCAGCAAAGACAGATTCTCTGGAAACACCATATATTTT,CASSKDRFSGNTIYF
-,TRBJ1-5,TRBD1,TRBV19,TGTGCCAGTAGTGGCTCGGACAGGGGTGGTCAGCCCCAGCATTTT,CASSGSDRGGQPQHF
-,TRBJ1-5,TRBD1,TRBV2,TGTGCCAGCAGTTGGGACAGTCGGAGTCAGCCCCAGCATTTT,CASSWDSRSQPQHF
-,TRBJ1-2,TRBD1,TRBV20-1,TGCAGTGCGAGGGACAGCAGTGGCTACACCTTC,CSARDSSGYTF
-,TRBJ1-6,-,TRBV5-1,TGCGCCAGCAGCTTGGTTATGAGGGGGACGCTAAATAATTCACCCCTCCACTTT,CASSLVMRGTLNNSPLHF
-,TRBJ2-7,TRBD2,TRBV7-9,TGTGCCAGCAGGCCCCCTAGCGGGAGGGCGTACGAGCAGTACTTC,CASRPPSGRAYEQYF
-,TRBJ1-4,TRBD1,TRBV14,TGTGCCAGCAGCGGATTCAGGGGGAATGCTAATGAAAAACTGTTTTTT,CASSGFRGNANEKLFF
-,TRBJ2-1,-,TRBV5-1,TGCGCCAGCAGCGACGGAGGGAGTGAGCAGTTCTTC,CASSDGGSEQFF
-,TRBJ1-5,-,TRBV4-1,TGCGCCAGCAGCCAAGATAGGGGTCAGCCCCAGCATTTT,CASSQDRGQPQHF
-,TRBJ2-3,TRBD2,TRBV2,TGTGCCAGCAGTGTTGGGACTAGCGGGTCGTCGCAGTATTTT,CASSVGTSGSSQYF
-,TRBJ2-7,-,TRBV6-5,TGTGCCAGCACCGTAGCGGACTCCTACGAGCAGTACTTC,CASTVADSYEQYF
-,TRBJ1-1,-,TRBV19,TGTGCCAGTTCCCAGGGGACTGAAGCTTTCTTT,CASSQGTEAFF
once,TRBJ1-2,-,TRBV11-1,TGTGCCAGCAGCGCTTACCAGGGAGGTGACTATGGCTACACCTTC,CASSAYQGGDYGYTF
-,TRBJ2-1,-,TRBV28,TGTGCCAGCAGTTTCCCCAGGGGCGGGAGTAACAATGAGCAGTTCTTC,CASSFPRGGSNNEQFF
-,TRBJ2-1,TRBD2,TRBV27,TGTGCCAGCAAAACGGAGCGGGAGGGCCTGGGAGAGCAGTTCTTC,CASKTEREGLGEQFF
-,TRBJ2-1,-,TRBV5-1,TGCGCCAGCAGCAAGGAGGCCCGGGGAGAGCAGTTCTTC,CASSKEARGEQFF
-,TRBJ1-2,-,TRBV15,TGTGCCACCAGCAGCCTACAGGCCCACTATGGCTACACCTTC,CATSSLQAHYGYTF
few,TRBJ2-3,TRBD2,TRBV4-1,TGCGCCAGCAGCCGTCCTGGACTAGAGACGCAGTATTTT,CASSRPGLETQYF
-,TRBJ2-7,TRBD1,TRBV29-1,TGCAGCGTGGGGACAGACAATTCCTACGAGCAGTACTTC,CSVGTDNSYEQYF
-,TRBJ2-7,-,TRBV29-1,TGCAGCGTTGATGGCGGAGGGGTGACACGGGAGCAGTACTTC,CSVDGGGVTREQYF
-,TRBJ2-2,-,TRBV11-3,TGTGCCAGCAGCTTCGGGAGTCCCGGGGAGCTGTTTTTT,CASSFGSPGELFF
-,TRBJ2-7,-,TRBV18,TGTGCCAGCTCACCGTACAGGGCCTACGAGCAGTACTTC,CASSPYRAYEQYF
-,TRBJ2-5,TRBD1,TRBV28,TGTGCCAGCAGTTTTTCTGGGACAGGGCAAGAGACCCAGTACTTC,CASSFSGTGQETQYF
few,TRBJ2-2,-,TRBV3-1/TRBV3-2,TGTGCCAGCAGAATCCAGGGGGGCGGCTCCGGGGAGCTGTTTTTT,CASRIQGGGSGELFF
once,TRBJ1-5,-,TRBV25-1,TGTGCCAGCAGTAAAACAGGGAGCAATCAGCCCCAGCATTTT,CASSKTGSNQPQHF
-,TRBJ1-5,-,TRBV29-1,TGCAGCGTAGGAACGGGGTCCCAGCCCCAGCATTTT,CSVGTGSQPQHF
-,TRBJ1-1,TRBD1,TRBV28,TGTGCCAGCAGTTATATGGACAGGGGGTACGCTGAAGCTTTCTTT,CASSYMDRGYAEAFF
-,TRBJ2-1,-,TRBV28,TGTGCCAGCAGTCCCACGACAGGAGACTACAATGAGCAGTTCTTC,CASSPTTGDYNEQFF
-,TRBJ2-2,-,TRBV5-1,TGCGCCAGCAGCCCCGGGACATCCACCGGGGAGCTGTTTTTT,CASSPGTSTGELFF
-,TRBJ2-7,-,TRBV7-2,TGTGCCAGCAGCGCCCGGGACTTCTCCTACGAGCAGTACTTC,CASSARDFSYEQYF
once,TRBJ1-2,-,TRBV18,TGTGCCAGCTCACCCGAACAGTCCTATGGCTACACCTTC,CASSPEQSYGYTF
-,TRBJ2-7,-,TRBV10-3,TGTGCCATCAGTGAGTCGGGACAAATCTACGAGCAGTACTTC,CAISESGQIYEQYF
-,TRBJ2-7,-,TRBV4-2,TGTGCCAGCAGCCAGCCCCTCGAGAGCTACGAGCAGTACTTC,CASSQPLESYEQYF
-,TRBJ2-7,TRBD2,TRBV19,TGTGCCAGTAGTATCGCCGGGACTAGCGGACACTCCCGCTCCTACGAGCAGTACTTC,CASSIAGTSGHSRSYEQYF
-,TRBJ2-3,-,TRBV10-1,TGCGCCAGCAGTCCCGGGGAAGATACGCAGTATTTT,CASSPGEDTQYF
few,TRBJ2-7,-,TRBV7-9,TGTGCCAGCAGCTTATCGGGCTACGAGCAGTACTTC,CASSLSGYEQYF
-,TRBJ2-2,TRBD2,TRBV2,TGTGCCAAATCTAGCGGCAAGAACACCGGGGAGCTGTTTTTT,CAKSSGKNTGELFF